What follows is one T cell receptor beta chain and its context. The target antigen is unknown. This entry comes from a study of CD8+ T cells in alopecia areata. Study as a whole: Disease severity was quantified as SALT score of affected scalp area.

Study-level findings and limits: Because one nonresponder was included, the link of baseline CD8+ expansion to response is considered uncertain.

RNA extraction and reverse transcription yielded cDNA as sequencing template. Repertoires were generated with immunoSEQ multiplex PCR, while TCRdb's copy carries only in-frame clones and drops some. The sample includes over 60,000 clones, 46% of them seen just once. Treatment in this sample: oral pan-JAK inhibitor, 5-10 mg twice daily. J gave up 5 bases and V 2 bases, and 6 bases lay outside the gene matches. The CDR3 is 15 amino acids. This TCR came from a human donor with alopecia areata. The input for sequencing was CD8+ T cells sorted from blood, taken at approximately week 36, from a patient treated with tofacitinib. The chain links TRBV23-1 to TRBJ2-7, with 10 bases lining up with TRBD2. Being an ORF, TRBV23-1 has a function that is uncertain. The CDR3 sequence: CASSQGAGGSNEQYF. Here the CDR3 DNA reads TGCGCCAGCAGTCAAGGAGCGGGAGGGTCCAACGAGCAGTACTTC.